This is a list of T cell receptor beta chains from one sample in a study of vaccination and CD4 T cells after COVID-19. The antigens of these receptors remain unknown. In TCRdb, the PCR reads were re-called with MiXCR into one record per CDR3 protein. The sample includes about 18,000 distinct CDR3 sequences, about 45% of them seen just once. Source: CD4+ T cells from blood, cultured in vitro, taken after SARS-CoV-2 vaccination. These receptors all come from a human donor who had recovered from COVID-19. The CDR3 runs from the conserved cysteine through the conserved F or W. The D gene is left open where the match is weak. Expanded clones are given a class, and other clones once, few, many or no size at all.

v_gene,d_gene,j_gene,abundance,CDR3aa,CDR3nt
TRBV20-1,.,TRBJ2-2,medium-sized,CSARVTKGTELNTGELFF,TGCAGTGCTAGAGTTACGAAGGGGACGGAGCTCAACACCGGGGAGCTGTTTTTT
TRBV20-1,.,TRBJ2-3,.,CSASPPGESTDTQYF,TGCAGTGCTAGCCCCCCCGGCGAGAGCACAGATACGCAGTATTTT
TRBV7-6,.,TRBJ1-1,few,CASSSGTSNTEAFF,TGTGCCAGCAGCTCAGGGACATCGAACACTGAAGCTTTCTTT
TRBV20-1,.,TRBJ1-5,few,CSARDGGGGNQPQHF,TGCAGTGCTAGAGATGGGGGAGGCGGCAATCAGCCCCAGCATTTT
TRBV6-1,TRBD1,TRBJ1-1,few,CASREQGARTEAFF,TGTGCCAGCAGGGAACAGGGGGCGCGGACTGAAGCTTTCTTT
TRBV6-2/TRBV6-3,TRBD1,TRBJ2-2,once,CASRETGDTGELFF,TGTGCCAGCAGGGAAACAGGGGACACCGGGGAGCTGTTTTTT
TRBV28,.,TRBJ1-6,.,CASSSRGFDRSWEPLHF,TGTGCCAGCAGTTCGCGGGGCTTTGACAGGAGCTGGGAACCCCTCCACTTT
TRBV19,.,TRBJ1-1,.,CASSMGLGGISNTEAFF,TGTGCCAGTAGTATGGGTCTTGGAGGGATTAGTAACACTGAAGCTTTCTTT
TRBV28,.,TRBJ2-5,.,CASSPGASSGETQYF,TGTGCCAGCAGCCCAGGGGCCTCGTCAGGGGAGACCCAGTACTTC
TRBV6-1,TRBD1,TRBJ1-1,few,CASNRGQGETEAFF,TGTGCCAGCAACAGAGGACAGGGCGAGACTGAAGCTTTCTTT
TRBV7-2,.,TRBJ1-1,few,CASSLRTGNTEAFF,TGTGCCAGCAGCCTCCGGACGGGGAACACTGAAGCTTTCTTT
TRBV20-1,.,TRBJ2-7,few,CSATVPQDMIGIPEQYF,TGCAGTGCCACGGTCCCACAGGATATGATAGGGATCCCCGAGCAGTACTTC
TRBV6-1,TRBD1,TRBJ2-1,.,CASSPDRVVEQFF,TGTGCCAGCAGTCCCGACAGGGTAGTTGAGCAGTTCTTC
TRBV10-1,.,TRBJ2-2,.,CASTGSLDTGELFF,TGCGCCAGCACCGGCAGCCTAGACACCGGGGAGCTGTTTTTT
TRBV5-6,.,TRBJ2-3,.,CASSSLSQGDTQYF,TGTGCCAGCAGCTCACTGTCCCAGGGGGATACGCAGTATTTT
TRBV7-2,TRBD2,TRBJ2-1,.,CASSLAPGLVANEQFF,TGTGCCAGCAGCTTAGCCCCGGGACTAGTGGCCAATGAGCAGTTCTTC
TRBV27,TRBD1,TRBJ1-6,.,CASSWTGGWNSPLHF,TGTGCCAGCAGTTGGACAGGGGGATGGAACTCACCCCTCCACTTT
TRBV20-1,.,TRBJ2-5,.,CSAPTMDHETQYF,TGCAGTGCGCCCACTATGGATCACGAGACCCAGTACTTC
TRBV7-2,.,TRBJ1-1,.,CASSPSGTGEAFF,TGTGCCAGCAGCCCCTCAGGGACCGGGGAAGCTTTCTTT
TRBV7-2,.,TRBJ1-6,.,CASSGFGSPLHF,TGTGCCAGCAGCGGTTTCGGTTCACCCCTCCACTTT
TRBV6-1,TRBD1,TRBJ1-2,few,CASSPGGRTESYTF,TGTGCCAGCAGTCCAGGGGGACGTACGGAAAGCTACACCTTC
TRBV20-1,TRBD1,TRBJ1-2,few,CSARAAGGLLYGYTF,TGCAGTGCTAGAGCTGCAGGGGGCCTTCTCTATGGCTACACCTTC
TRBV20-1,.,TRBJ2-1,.,CSARGGYEQFF,TGCAGTGCGAGAGGGGGATACGAGCAGTTCTTC
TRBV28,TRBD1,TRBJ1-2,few,CASRLSYRGAQGYTF,TGTGCCAGCAGGTTAAGTTACAGGGGCGCGCAAGGCTACACCTTC
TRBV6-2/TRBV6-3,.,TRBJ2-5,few,CASTDPGPGETQYF,TGTGCCAGCACCGACCCCGGGCCAGGGGAGACCCAGTACTTC
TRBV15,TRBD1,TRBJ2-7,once,CATSRVLTGSSYEQYF,TGTGCCACCAGCAGGGTTCTGACAGGGAGTTCCTACGAGCAGTACTTC
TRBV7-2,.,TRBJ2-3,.,CASSLAGLSTDTQYF,TGTGCCAGCAGCTTAGCGGGACTGAGCACAGATACGCAGTATTTT
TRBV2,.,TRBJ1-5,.,CASSRGALNQPQHF,TGTGCCAGCAGCCGGGGCGCCCTCAATCAGCCCCAGCATTTT
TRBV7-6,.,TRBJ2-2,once,CASSLGKGPNTGELFF,TGTGCCAGCAGCTTAGGGAAGGGCCCGAACACCGGGGAGCTGTTTTTT
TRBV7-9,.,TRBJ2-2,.,CASSPWGDQNTGELFF,TGTGCCAGCAGCCCCTGGGGGGATCAGAACACCGGGGAGCTGTTTTTT
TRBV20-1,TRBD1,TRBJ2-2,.,CSATDRVKSNTGELFF,TGCAGTGCTACCGACAGGGTGAAATCGAACACCGGGGAGCTGTTTTTT